This TCR beta chain was obtained from a study of OX40 agonist ivuxolimab in advanced cancers. Germline CDR1 is MDHEN and CDR2 is SYDVKM. CDR3 size: 15 residues. With V trimmed by 7 bases and J by 2 bases, 7 bases remained unmatched. This clone was picked up one time. The antigen is not known. TCRdb's table, derived via immunoSEQ multiplex PCR, lists solely in-frame clones and lacks some. The table records about 86,000 clones, 91% of them present only once. Study-wide results and limits: Expanded clones belonging to CD8+ T cells outnumbered, on average, those of CD4+. Among the nonresponders, some also had low normalized T-cell clonal expansion.

The chain couples TRBV28 to TRBJ1-5; 8 nucleotides agree with TRBD1. The sequenced sample was CD4+ or CD8+ T cells sorted from blood, obtained in a trial of the OX40 agonist ivuxolimab. The TCR was taken from an adult with an advanced solid tumor such as melanoma, head and neck, liver or kidney cancer. DNA of the CDR3: TGTGCCAGCACACCGTCACAGGGGGGCAATCAGCCCCAGCATTTT. It encodes CASTPSQGGNQPQHF.